The TCR beta chain described here comes from a study of cytomegalovirus exposure and HLA in healthy donors. CDR3 length equals 14 residues. V lost 0 bases and J 0 bases, leaving 7 bases between the germline ends. Germline V gives CDR1 SGHRS, CDR2 YFSETQ. Produced via immunoSEQ multiplex PCR; TCRdb's table is partial and in-frame only. The table includes about 200,000 clones, approximately 82% detected once. The sample taken for sequencing was PBMCs. The V call is TRBV5-1, the J call TRBJ2-7, with D possibly TRBD1 on 6 matching bases. This clonotype was sampled from a woman in her twenties or thirties in good health and CMV-seropositive. The CDR3 here is CASSLGTVSYEQYF. Written as DNA, the CDR3 is TGCGCCAGCAGCTTGGGGACAGTCTCCTACGAGCAGTACTTC.